What follows describes a single T cell receptor beta chain. Produced via immunoSEQ multiplex PCR; TCRdb's table is partial and in-frame only. The sample includes 55,000 to 60,000 clones, about three quarters of them seen just once. The sample is drawn from a study of blood T cell repertoires in COVID-19. The sequenced material came from peripheral blood. This clonotype originated in a middle-aged man with active or convalescent COVID-19.

The DNA of the CDR3 is TGTGCCAGCAGCCAGGACAGGGCCACTGAAGCTTTCTTT. As protein: CASSQDRATEAFF. The chain recombines TRBV3-1 (or the pseudogene TRBV3-2) with TRBJ1-1; 8 nucleotides line up with TRBD1. V lost 3 bases, J lost 4 bases, and 1 base stayed unmatched. The germline gives CDR1 LGHDT, CDR2 YNNKEL (reference sequence). This CDR3 has 13 residues.